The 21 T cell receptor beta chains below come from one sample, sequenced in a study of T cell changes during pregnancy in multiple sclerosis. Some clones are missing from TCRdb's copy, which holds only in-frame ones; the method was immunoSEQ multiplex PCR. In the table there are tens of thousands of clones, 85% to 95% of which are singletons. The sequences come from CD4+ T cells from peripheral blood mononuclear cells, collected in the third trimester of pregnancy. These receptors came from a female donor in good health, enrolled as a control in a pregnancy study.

CDR3 sequence reads: CASSPQMGTGDTKNIQYF. The CDR3 region has the DNA TGTGCCAGCAGCCCCCAGATGGGGACAGGGGATACCAAAAACATTCAGTACTTC. The V call is TRBV5-6, the J call TRBJ2-4; 10 bases align to TRBD1. The germline CDR1 and CDR2 sequences are SGHDT and YYEEEE. The CDR3 loop spans 18 amino acids. V was pared by 4 bases and J by 2 bases, with 12 bases of the junction left unmatched.

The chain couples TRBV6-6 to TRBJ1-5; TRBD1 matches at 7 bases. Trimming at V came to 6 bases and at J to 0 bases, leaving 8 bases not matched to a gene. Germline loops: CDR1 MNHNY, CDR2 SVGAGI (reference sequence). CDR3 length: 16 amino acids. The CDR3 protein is CASSPGTALSNQPQHF. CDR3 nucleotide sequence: TGTGCCAGCAGCCCCGGGACAGCTCTTAGCAATCAGCCCCAGCATTTT.

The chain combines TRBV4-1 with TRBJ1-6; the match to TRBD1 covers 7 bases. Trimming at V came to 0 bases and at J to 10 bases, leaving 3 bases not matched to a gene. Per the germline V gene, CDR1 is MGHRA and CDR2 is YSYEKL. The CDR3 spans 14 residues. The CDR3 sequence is CASSQERGPSPLHF. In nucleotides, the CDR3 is TGCGCCAGCAGCCAAGAAAGGGGGCCCTCACCCCTCCACTTT.

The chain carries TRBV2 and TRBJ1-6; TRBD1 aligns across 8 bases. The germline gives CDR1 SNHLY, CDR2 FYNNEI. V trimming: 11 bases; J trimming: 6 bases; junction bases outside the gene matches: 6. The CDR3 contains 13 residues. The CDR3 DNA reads TGTGCCTCTTCGGGACAGGTTAATTCACCCCTCCACTTT. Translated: CASSGQVNSPLHF.

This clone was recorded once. Here the CDR3 reads CASSQDGGGTGGNEQFF. CDR3 DNA: TGCGCCAGCAGCCAAGATGGGGGGGGGACAGGGGGGAATGAGCAGTTCTTC. The chain recombines TRBV4-1 with TRBJ2-1; 11 bases are a match to TRBD1. Germline V gene data show CDR1 as MGHRA and CDR2 as YSYEKL. V lost 0 bases, J lost 7 bases, and 8 bases stayed unmatched. There are 17 residues in the CDR3.

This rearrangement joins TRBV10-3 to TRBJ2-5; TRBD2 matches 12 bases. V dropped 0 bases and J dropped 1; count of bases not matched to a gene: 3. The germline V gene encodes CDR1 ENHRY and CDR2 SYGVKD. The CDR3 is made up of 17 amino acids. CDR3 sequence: CAISESTSGGPQETQYF. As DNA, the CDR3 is TGTGCCATCAGTGAGTCGACTAGCGGGGGCCCCCAAGAGACCCAGTACTTC.

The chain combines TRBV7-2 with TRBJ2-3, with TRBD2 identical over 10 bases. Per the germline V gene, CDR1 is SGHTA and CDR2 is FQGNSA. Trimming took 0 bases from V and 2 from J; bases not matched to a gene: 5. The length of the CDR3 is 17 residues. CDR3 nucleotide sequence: TGTGCCAGCAGCTTAGCATGGACTAGCGGCAACACAGATACGCAGTATTTT. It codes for CASSLAWTSGNTDTQYF.

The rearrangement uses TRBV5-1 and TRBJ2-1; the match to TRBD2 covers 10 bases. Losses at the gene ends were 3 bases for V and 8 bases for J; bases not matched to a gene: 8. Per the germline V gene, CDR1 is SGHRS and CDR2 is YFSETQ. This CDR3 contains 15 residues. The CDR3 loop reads CASSSSGGAVDEQFF. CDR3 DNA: TGCGCCAGCAGCTCCAGCGGGGGGGCCGTGGATGAGCAGTTCTTC.

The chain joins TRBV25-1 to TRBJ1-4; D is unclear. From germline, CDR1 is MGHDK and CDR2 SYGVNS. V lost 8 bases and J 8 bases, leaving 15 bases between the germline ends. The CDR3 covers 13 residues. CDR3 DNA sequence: TGTGCCAGCTTCGGAGACTTAGAAGAAAAACTGTTTTTT. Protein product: CASFGDLEEKLFF.

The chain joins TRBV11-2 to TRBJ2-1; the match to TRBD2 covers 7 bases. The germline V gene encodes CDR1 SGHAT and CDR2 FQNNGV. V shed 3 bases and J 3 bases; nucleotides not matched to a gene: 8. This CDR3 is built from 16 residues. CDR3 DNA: TGTGCCAGCAGCTTCCTGGGACGGGGGGACTACAATGAGCAGTTCTTC. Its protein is CASSFLGRGDYNEQFF.

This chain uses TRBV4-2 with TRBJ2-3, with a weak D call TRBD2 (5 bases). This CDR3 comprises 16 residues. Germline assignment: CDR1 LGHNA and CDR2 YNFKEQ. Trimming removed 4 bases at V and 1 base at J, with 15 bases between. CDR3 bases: TGTGCCAGCAGCCGGGAAATTAGAGCGGGCACAGATACGCAGTATTTT. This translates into CASSREIRAGTDTQYF.

The chain's CDR3 is CTSNPVEDYEQYF. In DNA, the CDR3 is TGCACCAGCAACCCGGTAGAGGATTACGAGCAGTACTTC. The chain couples TRBV1 to TRBJ2-7; TRBD2 is taken as the D call from the table, unchecked against the DNA. TRBV1 is given as a pseudogene. This CDR3 region has 13 residues.

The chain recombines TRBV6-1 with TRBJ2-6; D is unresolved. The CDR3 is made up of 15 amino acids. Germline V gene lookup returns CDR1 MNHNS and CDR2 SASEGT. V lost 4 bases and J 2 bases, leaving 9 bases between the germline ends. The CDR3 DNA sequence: TGTGCCAGCAGTGCGGTTCTGGCTGGGGCCAACGTCCTGACTTTC. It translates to CASSAVLAGANVLTF.

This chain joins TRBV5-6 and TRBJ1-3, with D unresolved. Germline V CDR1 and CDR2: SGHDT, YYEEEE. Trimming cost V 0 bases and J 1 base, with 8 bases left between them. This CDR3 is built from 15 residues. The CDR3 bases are TGTGCCAGCAGCTTGGCTCGCAGGTCTGGAAACACCATATATTTT. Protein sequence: CASSLARRSGNTIYF.

The CDR3 reads CASSYHLALNTDTQYF. CDR3 in DNA: TGTGCCAGCAGTTACCACCTAGCCCTCAACACAGATACGCAGTATTTT. The V gene is TRBV6-5, the J gene TRBJ2-3; D is perhaps TRBD2 (5 bases). CDR1 is MNHEY and CDR2 is SVGAGI in the germline V gene. Trimming took 2 bases from V and 2 from J, leaving 14 bases between them. This CDR3 is 16 amino acids long.

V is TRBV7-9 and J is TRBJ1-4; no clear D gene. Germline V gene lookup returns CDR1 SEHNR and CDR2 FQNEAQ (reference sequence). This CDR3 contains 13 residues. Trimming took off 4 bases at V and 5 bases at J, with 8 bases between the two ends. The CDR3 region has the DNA TGTGCCAGCAGCTCCGGGAAGAATGAAAAACTGTTTTTT. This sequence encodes CASSSGKNEKLFF.

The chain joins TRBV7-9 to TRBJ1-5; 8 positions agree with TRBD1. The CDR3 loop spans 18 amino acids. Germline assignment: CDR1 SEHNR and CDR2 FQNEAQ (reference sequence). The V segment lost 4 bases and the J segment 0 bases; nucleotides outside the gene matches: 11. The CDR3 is CASSSITGQDYSNQPQHF. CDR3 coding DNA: TGTGCCAGCAGCTCCATTACGGGACAGGACTATAGCAATCAGCCCCAGCATTTT.

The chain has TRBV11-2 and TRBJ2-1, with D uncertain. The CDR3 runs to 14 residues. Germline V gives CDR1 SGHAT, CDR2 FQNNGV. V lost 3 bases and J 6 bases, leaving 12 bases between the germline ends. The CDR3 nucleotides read TGTGCCAGCAGCTTTCATCGACACGTCAATGAGCAGTTCTTC. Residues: CASSFHRHVNEQFF.

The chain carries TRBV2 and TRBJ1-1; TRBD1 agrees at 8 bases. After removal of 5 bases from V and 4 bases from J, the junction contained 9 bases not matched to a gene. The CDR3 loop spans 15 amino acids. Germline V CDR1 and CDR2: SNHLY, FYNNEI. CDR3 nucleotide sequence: TGTGCCAGCAGTTTTTGGACAGGGCCCCCCACTGAAGCTTTCTTT. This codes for CASSFWTGPPTEAFF.

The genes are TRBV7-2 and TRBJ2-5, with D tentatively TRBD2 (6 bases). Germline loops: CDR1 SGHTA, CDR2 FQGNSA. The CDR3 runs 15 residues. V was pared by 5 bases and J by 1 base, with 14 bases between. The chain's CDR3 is CASSKSGVLQETQYF. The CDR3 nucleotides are TGTGCCAGCAGCAAGTCGGGGGTTCTCCAAGAGACCCAGTACTTC.

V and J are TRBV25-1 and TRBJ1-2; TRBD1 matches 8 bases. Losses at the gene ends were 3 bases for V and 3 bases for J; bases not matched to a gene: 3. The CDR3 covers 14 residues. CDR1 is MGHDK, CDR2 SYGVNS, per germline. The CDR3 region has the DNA TGTGCCAGCAGTGACCCACAGGGGGACTATGGCTACACCTTC. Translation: CASSDPQGDYGYTF.